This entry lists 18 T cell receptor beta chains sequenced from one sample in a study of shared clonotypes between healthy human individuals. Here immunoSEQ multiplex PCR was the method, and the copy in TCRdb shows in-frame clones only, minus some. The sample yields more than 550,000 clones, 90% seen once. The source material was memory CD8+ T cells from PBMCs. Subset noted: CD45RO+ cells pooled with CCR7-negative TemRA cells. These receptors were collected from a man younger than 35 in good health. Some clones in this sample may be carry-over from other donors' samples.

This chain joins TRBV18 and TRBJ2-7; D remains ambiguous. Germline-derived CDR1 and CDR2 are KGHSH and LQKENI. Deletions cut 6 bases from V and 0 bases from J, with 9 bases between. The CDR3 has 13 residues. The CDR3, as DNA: TGTGCCAGCTCCCTGACGGACTCCTACGAGCAGTACTTC. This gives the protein CASSLTDSYEQYF.

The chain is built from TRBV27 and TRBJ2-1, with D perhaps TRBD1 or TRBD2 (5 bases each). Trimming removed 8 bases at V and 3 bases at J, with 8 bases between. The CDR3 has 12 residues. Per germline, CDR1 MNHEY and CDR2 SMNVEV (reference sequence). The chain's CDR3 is CASGGNYNEQFF. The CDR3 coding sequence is TGTGCCAGCGGGGGAAACTACAATGAGCAGTTCTTC.

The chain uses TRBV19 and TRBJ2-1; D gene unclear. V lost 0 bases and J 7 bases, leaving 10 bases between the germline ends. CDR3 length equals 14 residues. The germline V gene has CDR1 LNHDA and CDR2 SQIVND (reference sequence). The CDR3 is CASSIELSGNEQFF. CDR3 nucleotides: TGTGCCAGTAGTATAGAACTGTCTGGGAATGAGCAGTTCTTC.

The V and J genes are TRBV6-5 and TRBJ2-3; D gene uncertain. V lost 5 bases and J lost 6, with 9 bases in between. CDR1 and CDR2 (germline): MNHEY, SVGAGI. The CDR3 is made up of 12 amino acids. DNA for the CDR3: TGTGCCAGCAGTGAAACCGCCGATACGCAGTATTTT. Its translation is CASSETADTQYF.

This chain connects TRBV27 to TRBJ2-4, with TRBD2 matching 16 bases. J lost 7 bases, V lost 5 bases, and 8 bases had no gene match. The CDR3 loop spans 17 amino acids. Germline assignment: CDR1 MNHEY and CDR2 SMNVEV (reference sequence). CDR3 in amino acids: CASSLGTSGRAENIQYF. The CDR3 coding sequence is TGTGCCAGCAGTCTCGGGACTAGCGGGAGGGCGGAGAACATTCAGTACTTC.

CDR3 protein: CASSPIKLAGGETQYF. The CDR3 coding sequence is TGTGCCAGCAGTCCCATCAAACTAGCGGGAGGGGAGACCCAGTACTTC. The rearrangement joins TRBV27 to TRBJ2-5; TRBD2 matches at 13 bases. After removal of 5 bases from V and 5 bases from J, the junction contained 8 bases not matched to a gene. CDR1 is MNHEY and CDR2 is SMNVEV in the germline V gene (reference sequence). CDR3 length: 16 amino acids.

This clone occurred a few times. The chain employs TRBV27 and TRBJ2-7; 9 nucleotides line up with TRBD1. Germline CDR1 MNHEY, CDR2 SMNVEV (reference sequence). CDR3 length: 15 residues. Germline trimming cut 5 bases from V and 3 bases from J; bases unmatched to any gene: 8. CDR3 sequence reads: CASSAGTGIFYEQYF. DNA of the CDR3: TGTGCCAGCAGTGCCGGGACAGGGATTTTCTACGAGCAGTACTTC.

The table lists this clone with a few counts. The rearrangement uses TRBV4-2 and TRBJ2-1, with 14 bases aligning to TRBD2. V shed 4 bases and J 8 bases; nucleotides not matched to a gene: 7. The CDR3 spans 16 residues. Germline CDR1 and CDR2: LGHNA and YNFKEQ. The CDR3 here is CASSLKTSGRAHEQFF. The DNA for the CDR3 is TGTGCCAGCAGCCTAAAGACTAGCGGGAGGGCACATGAGCAGTTCTTC.

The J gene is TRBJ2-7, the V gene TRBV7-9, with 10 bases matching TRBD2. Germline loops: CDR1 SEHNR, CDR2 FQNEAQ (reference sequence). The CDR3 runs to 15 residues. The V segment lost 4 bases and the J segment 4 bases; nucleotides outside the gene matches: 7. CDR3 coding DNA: TGTGCCAGCAGCTCGTGGACTAGCGGAGCTTACGAGCAGTACTTC. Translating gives CASSSWTSGAYEQYF.

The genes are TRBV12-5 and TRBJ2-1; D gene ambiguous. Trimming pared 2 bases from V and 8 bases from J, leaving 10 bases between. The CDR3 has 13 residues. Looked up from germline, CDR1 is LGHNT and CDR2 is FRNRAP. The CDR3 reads CASGLLLGYEQFF. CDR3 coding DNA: TGTGCTAGTGGTTTGCTCCTGGGGTATGAGCAGTTCTTC. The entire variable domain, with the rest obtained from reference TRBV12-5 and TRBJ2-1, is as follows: DARVTQTPRHKVTEMGQEVTMRCQPILGHNTVFWYRQTMMQGLELLAYFRNRAPLDDSGMPKDRFSAEMPDATLATLKIQPSEPRDSAVYFCASGLLLGYEQFFGPGTRLTVL.

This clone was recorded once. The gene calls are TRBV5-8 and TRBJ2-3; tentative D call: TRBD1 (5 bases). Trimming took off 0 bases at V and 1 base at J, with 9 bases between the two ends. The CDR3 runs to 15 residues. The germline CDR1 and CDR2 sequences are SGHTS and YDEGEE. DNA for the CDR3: TGTGCCAGCAGCTTGGAGGGCAGGGGCACAGATACGCAGTATTTT. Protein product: CASSLEGRGTDTQYF.

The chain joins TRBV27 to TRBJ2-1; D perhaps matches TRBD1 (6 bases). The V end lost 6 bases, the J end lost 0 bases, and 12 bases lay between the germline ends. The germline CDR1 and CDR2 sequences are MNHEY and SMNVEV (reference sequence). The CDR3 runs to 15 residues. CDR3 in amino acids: CASRTDRSSYNEQFF. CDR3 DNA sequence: TGTGCCAGCAGAACAGACAGGAGCTCCTACAATGAGCAGTTCTTC.

The DNA of the CDR3 is TGCGCCAGCAGCCTCGTTGGCGGCAGGACAACAGATACGCAGTATTTT. It codes for CASSLVGGRTTDTQYF. The genes are TRBV4-3 and TRBJ2-3; the D gene is possibly TRBD1 (5 bases). CDR1 LGHNA and CDR2 YSLEER come from the germline V gene. The CDR3 spans 16 residues. Trimming took 4 bases from V and 3 from J, leaving 17 bases between them.

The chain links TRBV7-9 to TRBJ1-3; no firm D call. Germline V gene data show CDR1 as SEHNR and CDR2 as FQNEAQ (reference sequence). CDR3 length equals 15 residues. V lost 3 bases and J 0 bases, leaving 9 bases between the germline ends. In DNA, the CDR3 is TGTGCCAGCAGCTTTTCCAGAAACTCTGGAAACACCATATATTTT. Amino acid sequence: CASSFSRNSGNTIYF.

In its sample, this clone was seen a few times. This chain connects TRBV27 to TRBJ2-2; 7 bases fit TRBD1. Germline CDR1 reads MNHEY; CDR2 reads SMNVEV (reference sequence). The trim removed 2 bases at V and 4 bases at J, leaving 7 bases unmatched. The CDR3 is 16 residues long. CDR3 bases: TGTGCCAGCAGTTTAATAAGGGGGCTGGGCACCGGGGAGCTGTTTTTT. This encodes CASSLIRGLGTGELFF.

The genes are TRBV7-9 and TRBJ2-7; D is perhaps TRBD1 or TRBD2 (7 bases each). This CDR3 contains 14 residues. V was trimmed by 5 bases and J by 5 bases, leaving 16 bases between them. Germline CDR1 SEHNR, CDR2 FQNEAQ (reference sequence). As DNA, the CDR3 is TGTGCCAGCAGCACAGCGGGACAGTCCCACGAGCAGTACTTC. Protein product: CASSTAGQSHEQYF.

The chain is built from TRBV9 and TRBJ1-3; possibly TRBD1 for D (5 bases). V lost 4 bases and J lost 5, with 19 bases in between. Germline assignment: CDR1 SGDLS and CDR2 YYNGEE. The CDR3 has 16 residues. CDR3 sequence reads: CASSSGGGVFRNTIYF. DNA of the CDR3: TGTGCCAGCAGCTCAGGCGGGGGGGTGTTTCGAAACACCATATATTTT.

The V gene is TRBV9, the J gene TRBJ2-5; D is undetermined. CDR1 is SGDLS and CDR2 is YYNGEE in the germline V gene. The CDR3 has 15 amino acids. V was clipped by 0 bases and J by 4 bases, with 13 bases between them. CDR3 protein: CASSVGLGWVETQYF. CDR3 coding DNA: TGTGCCAGCAGCGTAGGATTGGGGTGGGTAGAGACCCAGTACTTC.